This TCR beta chain was retrieved from a study of monozygotic twins with inflammatory bowel disease (dated by TCRdb to between 2018 and 2021). Turning to the overall study: In total, approximately 30 monozygotic twin pairs made up the full study: 19 Danish pairs, all IBD-discordant, plus nine German pairs, of which four were IBD-concordant and five were IBD-discordant. The search for disease-associated traits relied mainly on comparing, within discordant pairs, IBD patients with their genetically identical healthy co-twins. Each individual had, on average, about 151 000 unique TCRalpha sequences and 181 000 unique TCRbeta sequences available for analysis. Here is what the overall study found, with its caveats: No single strong signal or clonotype linked to IBD turned up in the results, so the idea that one exists was not supported. Repertoire similarity did not differ between concordant and discordant twins, possibly due to limited statistical power. Because patients received different immunosuppressive treatments, the repertoires may have picked up extra background noise and variability between individuals. Compared with healthy twins, IBD patients shared fewer clonotypes with other individuals, and the difference was most pronounced in patients with signs of disease activity. Distinction between different T cell subtypes could not be achieved in the analysis. TCRbeta repertoire diversity, by inverse Simpson index, was decreased in IBD patients compared with their healthy co-twins.

Note on this clonotype: No cognate antigen has been identified for it.

Library preparation used 5' RACE. Each TCR library was prepared from 3,000 to 4,000 ng of total RNA. For each sample, cDNA synthesis was carried out in eight separate reactions using SMARTScribe reverse transcriptase. Unique molecular identifiers containing a 6-nucleotide sample barcode were introduced through template switching during cDNA synthesis. Two nested PCRs of around 15 and 10 cycles amplified the TCRalpha and TCRbeta cDNA, and bead purification followed each PCR. Before amplification, the cDNA was treated with uracil DNA-glycosylase and purified using the QIAquick PCR purification kit. The second PCR added Illumina TruSeq-compatible adapters along with sample-specific barcodes. TapeStation and Qubit were used to check library quality and concentration, and 4.5 to 6.5 ng of each library was pooled. Sequencing of pooled libraries was carried out on an Illumina HiSeq2500 single-index Rapid Run using 2 x 100 bp reads and custom sequencing primers. The study's processing was this. MiGEC version 1.2.6 was used for UMI-based consensus assembly to correct PCR and sequencing errors. MiXCR version 2.1.1 was used to carry out V(D)J alignment, clonotype assembly and CDR3 extraction. Normalisation of gene usage, clonotype sharing and MAIT/NKT TCR abundance was achieved by analysing the top 1000, 10 000 and 20 000 clonotypes per sample. After downsampling to 27 000 UMIs, diversity was calculated as the inverse Simpson index using the vegan R package. Paired Mann-Whitney U tests on discordant twin pairs were used, with Benjamini-Hochberg multiple-testing correction. The reads underwent TCRdb reprocessing, giving one record for each CDR3 protein sequence and no DNA. TCRdb, not the original authors, processed these V and J calls. The table held for this sample gives some 450,000 distinct CDR3 sequences. The top ten constitute 2% to 2.5% of the sample.

In the germline V gene (reference sequence), CDR1 corresponds to DFQATT and CDR2 to SNEGSKA. The cysteine opens and the phenylalanine closes a CDR3 of 15 amino acids. The record lacks a DNA sequence. From each donor, an approximately 2.5 ml peripheral blood sample was collected into PAXgene tubes and kept at -80 degrees C. Without any T cell sorting, total RNA was extracted from whole blood using the PAXgene blood miRNA kit on an automated QIAcube. Peripheral blood from monozygotic twin pairs concordant or discordant for inflammatory bowel disease was subjected to deep TCRalpha and TCRbeta repertoire profiling with unique molecular barcoding. Smoking habits were recorded for all twin pairs, with individuals classified as current, former or never smokers.

The sequenced sample consisted of blood. The source of this sequence is a human donor with ulcerative colitis or Crohn's disease, or a healthy co-twin of an affected twin (not recorded which). The rearrangement joined TRBV20-1 to TRBJ1-1. The CDR3 protein is CSARVVGYRNTEAFF.